This T cell receptor beta chain appears in the sequencing data of a study of control samples from healthy donors and cancer patients. This CDR3 contains 14 residues. The germline V gene encodes CDR1 MNHEY and CDR2 SVGAGI. The V end was cut by 5 bases, the J end by 1 base, with 11 bases between. TCRdb's copy holds only in-frame clones and misses some; the assay was immunoSEQ multiplex PCR. The table has 160,000 or so clones, roughly 94% seen once. V gene TRBV6-5 combines with J gene TRBJ1-1; the D is unclear. Material for sequencing was blood. The sequence derives from a woman aged 40 to 50 in good health. CDR3 DNA sequence: TGTGCCAGCAGTATCAGGTCGGGGAACACTGAAGCTTTCTTT. Translating gives CASSIRSGNTEAFF.